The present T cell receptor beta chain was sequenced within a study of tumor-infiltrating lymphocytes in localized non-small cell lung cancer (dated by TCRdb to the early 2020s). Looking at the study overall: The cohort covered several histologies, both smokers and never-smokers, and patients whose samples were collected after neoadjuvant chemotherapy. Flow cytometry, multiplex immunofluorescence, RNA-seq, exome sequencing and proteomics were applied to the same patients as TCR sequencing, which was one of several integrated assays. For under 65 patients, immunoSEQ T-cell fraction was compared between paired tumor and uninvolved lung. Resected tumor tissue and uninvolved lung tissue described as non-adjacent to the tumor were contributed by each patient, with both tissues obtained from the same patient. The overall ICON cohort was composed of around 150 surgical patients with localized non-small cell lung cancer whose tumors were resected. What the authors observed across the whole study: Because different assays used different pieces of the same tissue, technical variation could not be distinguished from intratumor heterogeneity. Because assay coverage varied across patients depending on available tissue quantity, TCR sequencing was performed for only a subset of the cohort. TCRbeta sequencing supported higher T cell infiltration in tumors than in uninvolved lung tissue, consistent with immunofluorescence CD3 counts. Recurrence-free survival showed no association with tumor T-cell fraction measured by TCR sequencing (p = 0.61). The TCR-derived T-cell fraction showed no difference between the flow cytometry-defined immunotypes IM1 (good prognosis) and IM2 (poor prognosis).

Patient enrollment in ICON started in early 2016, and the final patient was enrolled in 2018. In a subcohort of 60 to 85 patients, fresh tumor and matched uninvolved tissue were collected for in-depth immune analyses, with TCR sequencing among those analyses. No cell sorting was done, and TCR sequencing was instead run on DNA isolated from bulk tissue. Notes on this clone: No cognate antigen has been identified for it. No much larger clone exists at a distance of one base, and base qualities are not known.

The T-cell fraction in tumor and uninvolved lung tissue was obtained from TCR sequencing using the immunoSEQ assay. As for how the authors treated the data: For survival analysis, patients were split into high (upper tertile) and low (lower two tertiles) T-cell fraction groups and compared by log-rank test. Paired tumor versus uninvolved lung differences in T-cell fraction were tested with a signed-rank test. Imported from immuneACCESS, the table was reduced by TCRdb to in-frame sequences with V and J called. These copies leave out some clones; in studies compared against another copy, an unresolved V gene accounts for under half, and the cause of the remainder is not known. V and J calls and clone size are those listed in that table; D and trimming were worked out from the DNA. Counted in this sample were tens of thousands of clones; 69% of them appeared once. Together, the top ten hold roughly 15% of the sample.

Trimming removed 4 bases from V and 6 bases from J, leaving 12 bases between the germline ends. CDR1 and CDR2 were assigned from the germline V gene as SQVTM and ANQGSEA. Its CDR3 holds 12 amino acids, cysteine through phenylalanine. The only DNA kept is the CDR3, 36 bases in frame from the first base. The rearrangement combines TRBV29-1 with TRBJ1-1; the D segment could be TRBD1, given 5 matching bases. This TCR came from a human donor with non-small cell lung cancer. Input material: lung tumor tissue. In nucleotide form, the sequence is TGCAGCGTTGGTCCGTGGGGGTCTGAAGCTTTCTTT. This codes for CSVGPWGSEAFF. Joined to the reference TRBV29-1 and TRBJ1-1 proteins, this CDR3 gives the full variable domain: SAVISQKPSRDICQRGTSLTIQCQVDSQVTMMFWYRQQPGQSLTLIATANQGSEATYESGFVIDKFPISRPNLTFSTLTVSNMSPEDSSIYLCSVGPWGSEAFFGQGTRLTVV.